This T cell receptor (beta chain) was profiled in a study of cytomegalovirus exposure and HLA in healthy donors. Study background: In an early release, HLA-typed donors contributed about 80 million unique TCR sequences.

Germline V gives CDR1 MDHEN, CDR2 SYDVKM. V shed 5 bases and J shed 3 bases, with 10 bases lying between them. The length of the CDR3 is 13 residues. Use of 60 Vbeta and 13 Jbeta primers characterized the PCR. Profiling relied on immunoSEQ multiplex PCR, and the TCRdb table lists in-frame clones only, not all of them. The sample contains fewer than 120,000 clones, around 80% of which appear only once. Study-level results: Common viral pathogens (according to a later analysis) appeared linked to several of the most significant clusters.

Remarks on this clone: Its specificity is unknown.

The rearrangement uses TRBV28 and TRBJ2-5; D gene ambiguous. The clonotype was recovered from a woman aged 60-70 years in good health and CMV-seropositive. The sequenced sample was PBMCs. The chain's CDR3 is CASSAGTEETQYF. The CDR3 DNA reads as TGTGCCAGCAGTGCAGGAACCGAAGAGACCCAGTACTTC.